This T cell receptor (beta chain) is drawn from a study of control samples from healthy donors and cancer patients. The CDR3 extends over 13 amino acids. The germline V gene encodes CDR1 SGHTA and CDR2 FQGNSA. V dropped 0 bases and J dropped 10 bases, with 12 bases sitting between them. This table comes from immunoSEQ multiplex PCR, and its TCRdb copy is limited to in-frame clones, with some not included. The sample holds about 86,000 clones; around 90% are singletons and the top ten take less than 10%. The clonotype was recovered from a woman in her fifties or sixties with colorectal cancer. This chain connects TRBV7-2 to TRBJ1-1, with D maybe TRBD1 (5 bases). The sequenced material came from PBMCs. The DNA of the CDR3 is TGTGCCAGCAGCTTAGCGACAGACTCGGTAGCTTTCTTT. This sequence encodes CASSLATDSVAFF.